The 21 T cell receptor beta chains reported below all come from one sample, sequenced in a study of blood T cells in healthy people across ages. With a J-beta primer mix and a sample-barcoded 5' primer, a second PCR ran about 7 to 12 cycles. From the 5' RACE reads, TCRdb called clonotypes with MiXCR, one entry per CDR3 protein. Of 550,000 to 600,000 distinct CDR3 sequences detected, around half appear once; the ten largest clones hold 20% to 25%. Sequencing was done on a sample of blood. The receptors stem from a man older than 75 in good health.

This clonotype was counted only a few times. The genes are TRBV6-5 and TRBJ2-1, with 12 nucleotides matching TRBD2. The CDR3 spans 15 residues. In germline, CDR1 is MNHEY, CDR2 SVGAGI. With 6 bases clipped from V and 8 bases from J, the junction kept 8 bases outside the gene matches. CDR3: CASSRTSGALDEQFF. The CDR3 DNA reads as TGTGCCAGCAGCAGGACTAGCGGGGCTTTGGATGAGCAGTTCTTC.

This chain joins TRBV10-1 and TRBJ1-1; 8 positions agree with TRBD1. This CDR3 contains 18 residues. Germline CDR1 reads WNHNN; CDR2 reads SYGVQD (reference sequence). Trimming took 1 base from V and 5 from J; bases not matched to a gene: 15. This CDR3 reads CASSEWVGQGPEKTEAFF. The DNA for the CDR3 is TGCGCCAGCAGTGAGTGGGTCGGACAGGGCCCGGAAAAAACTGAAGCTTTCTTT.

This clonotype was seen a handful of times. This chain joins TRBV14 and TRBJ2-3; TRBD2 aligns across 7 bases. CDR1 is SGHDN and CDR2 is FVKESK in the germline V gene. V lost 4 bases to trimming and J lost 6 bases; unmatched junction nucleotides: 4. The CDR3 length is 13 residues. The chain's CDR3 is CASSRTRADTQYF. In DNA, the CDR3 is TGTGCCAGCAGCCGGACTAGGGCCGATACGCAGTATTTT.

This clonotype occurred a few times. V and J are TRBV6-6 and TRBJ1-2; D may be TRBD1 (5 bases). CDR1 and CDR2 from the germline V gene are MNHNY and SVGAGI (reference sequence). The CDR3 has 15 residues. V lost 7 bases, J lost 7 bases, and 22 bases lay in between. The CDR3 sequence: CASTYSARRGFGYTF. CDR3 DNA: TGTGCCAGCACCTACTCAGCGCGTCGGGGGTTTGGCTACACCTTC.

The gene calls are TRBV10-3 and TRBJ2-3; D may be TRBD1 (6 bases). The ends were cut back, 10 bases at V and 3 bases at J, with 17 bases in the middle. The germline gives CDR1 ENHRY, CDR2 SYGVKD. The CDR3 extends over 14 amino acids. The CDR3 nucleotides read TGTGCCACCGGTGGGGCAGGGGATACAGATACGCAGTATTTT. It encodes CATGGAGDTDTQYF.

This rearrangement joins TRBV20-1 to TRBJ2-1; a weak D match, TRBD2 (6 bases). The CDR3 consists of 14 residues. Trimming stripped 3 bases from V and 8 bases from J, with 17 bases between. Germline assignment: CDR1 DFQATT and CDR2 SNEGSKA (reference sequence). The CDR3 DNA reads as TGCAGTGCTAGTAGACGGGGGAGCAGGTATGAGCAGTTCTTC. It translates to CSASRRGSRYEQFF.

This clonotype occurred a few times. The chain couples TRBV6-2 or TRBV6-3 to TRBJ2-3; D gene uncertain. Trimming left V 2 bases short and J 6 bases short, with 12 bases between. The CDR3 has 14 residues. Germline V gene data show CDR1 as MNHEY and CDR2 as SVGEGT. CDR3: CASSYGPRADTQYF. DNA of the CDR3: TGTGCCAGCAGTTACGGGCCCCGCGCTGATACGCAGTATTTT.

About this clonotype itself: Given a much more abundant clone one base away, this may be a read error. The chain employs TRBV6-5 and TRBJ2-7, with 9 bases aligning to TRBD2. J lost 7 bases, V lost 2 bases, and 12 bases had no gene match. CDR3 size: 16 residues. Per germline, CDR1 MNHEY and CDR2 SVGAGI. The CDR3 DNA follows: TGTGCCAGCAGTTACGAGGGCAGCGGGGGGTTTCGTGAGCAGTACTTC. Translating it yields CASSYEGSGGFREQYF.

The chain recombines TRBV20-1 with TRBJ2-3; 12 nucleotides agree with TRBD2. J lost 5 bases, V lost 0 bases, and 9 bases had no gene match. The CDR3 runs 17 residues. Germline CDR1 reads DFQATT; CDR2 reads SNEGSKA (reference sequence). The CDR3 protein is CSARDLLAGGPRDTQYF. The CDR3 DNA follows: TGCAGTGCTAGAGACCTTCTAGCGGGAGGGCCCCGAGATACGCAGTATTTT.

This clonotype was picked up a small number of times. The CDR3 protein is CASRRPSGGEQFF. CDR3 coding DNA: TGTGCCAGCAGGCGCCCTTCAGGGGGCGAGCAGTTCTTC. The V gene is TRBV6-2 or TRBV6-3, the J gene TRBJ2-1; 8 positions match TRBD1. The ends lost 6 bases at V and 10 bases at J; junction bases unmatched: 8. The CDR3 totals 13 residues. Germline V gene lookup returns CDR1 MNHEY and CDR2 SVGEGT.

CDR3 coding DNA: TGTGCCAGCAGTCGACCCTCACTAGCGGACGAGTATTTT. Encoded protein: CASSRPSLADEYF. The V gene is TRBV28, the J gene TRBJ2-3; 8 positions agree with TRBD2. The trim removed 5 bases at V and 13 bases at J, leaving 11 bases unmatched. Germline CDR1 reads MDHEN; CDR2 reads SYDVKM. The CDR3 totals 13 residues.

This clonotype was seen a handful of times. The CDR3 is CASSLSRGARYGYTF. CDR3 DNA: TGTGCCAGCAGTTTATCGAGGGGGGCGAGGTATGGCTACACCTTC. The rearrangement joins TRBV27 to TRBJ1-2, with a weak D call TRBD1 (6 bases). V was cut by 0 bases and J by 5 bases, with 13 bases left in between. Looked up from germline, CDR1 is MNHEY and CDR2 is SMNVEV (reference sequence). CDR3 length: 15 residues.

This clonotype was counted between two and nine times. The gene calls are TRBV7-6 and TRBJ2-7, with D maybe TRBD1 (6 bases). Germline lookup yields CDR1 SGHVS and CDR2 FNYEAQ. V lost 0 bases, J lost 6 bases, and 12 bases lay in between. CDR3 length: 14 residues. The CDR3 nucleotides are TGTGCCAGCAGCTTAGCCCCAACAGGGTCCGAGCAGTACTTC. As protein: CASSLAPTGSEQYF.

The genes are TRBV28 and TRBJ2-3, with a tentative D call TRBD2 (5 bases). The germline CDR1 and CDR2 sequences are MDHEN and SYDVKM. V was shortened by 5 bases and J by 2 bases, with 11 bases between the two germline ends. The CDR3 spans 14 residues. The CDR3 loop is CASSGGSITDTQYF. In DNA, the CDR3 is TGTGCCAGCAGTGGAGGATCTATCACAGATACGCAGTATTTT.

This clonotype was detected many times. This chain links TRBV28 with TRBJ2-3; TRBD2 is a possible D gene (6 bases). The CDR3 covers 16 residues. V lost 4 bases to trimming and J lost 2 bases, with 16 bases between them. The germline gives CDR1 MDHEN, CDR2 SYDVKM. The DNA of the CDR3 is TGTGCCAGCAGTTCCCGTAGCGGAGGCCACACAGATACGCAGTATTTT. Protein product: CASSSRSGGHTDTQYF.

This clonotype came up a few times. The genes are TRBV20-1 and TRBJ2-3; D is uncertain. V lost 7 bases, J lost 3 bases, and 14 bases lay in between. Germline CDR1 DFQATT, CDR2 SNEGSKA (reference sequence). This CDR3 is built from 13 residues. The CDR3 spells CSVRDKRTDTQYF. CDR3 sequence (DNA): TGCAGTGTTCGAGACAAGAGGACAGATACGCAGTATTTT.

V gene TRBV20-1 combines with J gene TRBJ2-5, with 9 positions matching TRBD2. The CDR3 contains 16 residues. Trimming cost V 3 bases and J 5 bases; bases outside gene matches: 13. Germline CDR1 DFQATT, CDR2 SNEGSKA (reference sequence). This chain's CDR3 is CSARGISGRGGETQYF. The CDR3 DNA reads as TGCAGTGCTAGGGGGATTAGCGGGAGAGGTGGGGAGACCCAGTACTTC.

Ten or more counts support this clonotype. The chain uses TRBV6-6 and TRBJ2-5; 10 bases line up with TRBD2. This CDR3 has 14 amino acids. CDR1 and CDR2 from the germline V gene are MNHNY and SVGAGI (reference sequence). J lost 3 bases, V lost 5 bases, and 3 bases had no gene match. CDR3: CASSPTSGEETQYF. CDR3 bases: TGTGCCAGCAGTCCCACTAGCGGGGAAGAGACCCAGTACTTC.

The V gene is TRBV5-1, the J gene TRBJ2-5; D is possibly TRBD1 or TRBD2 (5 bases each). V shed 4 bases and J shed 3 bases, with 10 bases lying between them. CDR3 length equals 13 residues. The germline V gene has CDR1 SGHRS and CDR2 YFSETQ. The CDR3 sequence is CASSAGTEETQYF. The CDR3 nucleotides are TGCGCCAGCAGCGCCGGGACGGAAGAGACCCAGTACTTC.

The gene calls are TRBV29-1 and TRBJ2-3; 10 bases match TRBD2. The CDR3 loop spans 14 amino acids. CDR1 is SQVTM, CDR2 ANQGSEA, per germline. The trim removed 4 bases at V and 4 bases at J, leaving 5 bases unmatched. The CDR3 sequence is CSVALAGVADTQYF. CDR3 DNA: TGCAGCGTTGCCCTAGCGGGAGTGGCAGATACGCAGTATTTT.

The gene calls are TRBV29-1 and TRBJ2-3, with D possibly being TRBD2 (6 bases). The V and J ends lost 3 bases and 4 bases respectively, with 11 bases between them. CDR1 SQVTM and CDR2 ANQGSEA come from the germline V gene. The CDR3 runs 13 residues. The CDR3 bases are TGCAGCGTTGAGGAGGGTGGAGCAGATACGCAGTATTTT. This sequence encodes CSVEEGGADTQYF.